This TCR beta chain was sequenced in a study of blood T cell repertoires in COVID-19. Clones were sequenced by immunoSEQ multiplex PCR, and TCRdb holds only the in-frame ones, with some missing. Altogether approximately 390,000 clones are present, 80% to 90% being singletons, with the ten largest covering about a tenth. Deletions cut 4 bases from V and 3 bases from J, with 10 bases between. CDR3 length: 13 amino acids. Germline V gene sequence: CDR1 SGHTA, CDR2 FQGNSA. The TCR was taken from a woman in her forties or fifties who had recovered from COVID-19. This rearrangement joins TRBV7-2 to TRBJ2-7, with D unresolved. Sequencing was carried out using PBMCs or T cells enriched from blood (not recorded which). CDR3 coding DNA: TGTGCCAGCAGCTCCGCGGCTAGCTACGAGCAGTACTTC. It translates to CASSSAASYEQYF.